This T cell receptor (beta chain) was found in a study of CD8+ T cells in alopecia areata. Noted treatment: oral pan-JAK inhibitor, 5-10 mg twice daily. With 6 bases clipped from V and 1 base from J, the junction kept 8 bases outside the gene matches. This CDR3 has 15 amino acids. Per germline, CDR1 ENHRY and CDR2 SYGVKD. Once RNA had been extracted, it was reverse transcribed into cDNA to act as the sequencing template. Generated by immunoSEQ multiplex PCR, the TCRdb table keeps only in-frame clones and is missing some. The sample carries a few hundred thousand clones, 35% to 40% recorded once. The source material was CD4+ T cells sorted from blood, sampled at approximately week 30, from a patient treated with tofacitinib. The chain carries TRBV10-3 and TRBJ1-1; 7 bases map to TRBD1. The clonotype comes from a human donor with alopecia areata. CDR3 sequence reads: CAIRPGTASNTEAFF. In DNA form, the CDR3 reads TGTGCCATCAGGCCCGGGACAGCCTCGAACACTGAAGCTTTCTTT.